This TCR beta chain was observed in a study of CDR3 diversity in severe acne. Germline V lookup: CDR1 SGDLS, CDR2 YYNGEE. V dropped 2 bases and J dropped 5 bases, with 14 bases sitting between them. The CDR3 contains 14 residues. TCRdb itself ran the PCR reads through MiXCR, one entry per CDR3 protein. The sample records tens of thousands of distinct CDR3 sequences, under 65% being singletons. This sequence originates from a male donor in good health, without acne. The V call is TRBV9, the J call TRBJ2-7, with D perhaps matching TRBD2 (6 bases). Material: blood. The DNA for the CDR3 is TGTGCCAGCAGCGTCGGGGGATGGGGGAACGAGCAGTACTTC. Protein sequence: CASSVGGWGNEQYF.